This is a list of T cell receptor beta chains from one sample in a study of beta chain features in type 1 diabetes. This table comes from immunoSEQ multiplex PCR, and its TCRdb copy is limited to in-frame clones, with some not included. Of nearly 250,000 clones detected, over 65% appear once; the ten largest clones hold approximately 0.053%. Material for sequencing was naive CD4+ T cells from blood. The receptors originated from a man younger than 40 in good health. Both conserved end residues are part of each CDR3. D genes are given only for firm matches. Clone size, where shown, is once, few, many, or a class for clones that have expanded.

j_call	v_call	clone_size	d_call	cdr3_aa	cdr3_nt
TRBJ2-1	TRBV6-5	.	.	CASSFDRQGDRNEQFF	TGTGCCAGCAGTTTCGATCGGCAGGGTGATCGGAATGAGCAGTTCTTC
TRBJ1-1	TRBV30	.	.	CAWSARTLNTEAFF	TGTGCCTGGAGTGCCAGGACACTTAACACTGAAGCTTTCTTT
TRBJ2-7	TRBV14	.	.	CASSQDRNPSYEQYF	TGTGCCAGCAGCCAAGATCGGAATCCATCCTACGAGCAGTACTTC
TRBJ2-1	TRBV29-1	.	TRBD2	CSSPSPSGVYNEQFF	TGCAGCTCCCCGTCCCCCAGCGGGGTTTACAATGAGCAGTTCTTC
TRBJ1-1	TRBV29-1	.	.	CGFRENTEAFF	TGCGGCTTCCGGGAGAACACTGAAGCTTTCTTT
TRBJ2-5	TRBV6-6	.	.	CASSRRSQETQYF	TGTGCCAGCAGCCGGAGGTCCCAAGAGACCCAGTACTTC
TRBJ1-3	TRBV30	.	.	CAWSVRAGTGNTIYF	TGTGCCTGGAGTGTACGGGCAGGGACTGGAAACACCATATATTTT
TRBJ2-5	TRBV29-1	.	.	CSVLGNQETQYF	TGCAGCGTACTAGGGAACCAAGAGACCCAGTACTTC
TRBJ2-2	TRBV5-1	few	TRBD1	CASSRDRTIPGELFF	TGCGCCAGCAGCCGGGACAGGACGATACCCGGGGAGCTGTTTTTT
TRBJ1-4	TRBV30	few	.	CAWNRWSVNEKLFF	TGTGCCTGGAACCGGTGGAGCGTTAATGAAAAACTGTTTTTT
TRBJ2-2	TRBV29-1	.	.	CSGQGVANTGELFF	TGCAGCGGTCAGGGAGTGGCGAACACCGGGGAGCTGTTTTTT
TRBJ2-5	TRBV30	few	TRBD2	CAWSSGLADQETQYF	TGTGCCTGGAGTTCAGGACTAGCGGACCAAGAGACCCAGTACTTC
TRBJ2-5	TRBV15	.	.	CATSRDQGETQYF	TGTGCCACCAGCAGAGATCAAGGAGAGACCCAGTACTTC
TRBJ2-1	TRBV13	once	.	CASSFQGPNEQFF	TGTGCCAGCAGCTTCCAGGGTCCCAATGAGCAGTTCTTC
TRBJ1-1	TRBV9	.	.	CASSVQGNTEAFF	TGTGCCAGCAGCGTACAGGGGAACACTGAAGCTTTCTTT
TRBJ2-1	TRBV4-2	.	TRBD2	CASSQFLAAYNEQFF	TGTGCCAGCAGCCAATTCCTAGCGGCCTACAATGAGCAGTTCTTC